The present T cell receptor beta chain was sequenced within a study of blood T cells in healthy people across ages. Whole-study context: Per two T cells, template switching captured roughly one barcoded beta molecule.

With 5 bases clipped from V and 5 bases from J, the junction kept 11 bases outside the gene matches. This CDR3 contains 15 residues. In germline, CDR1 is MNHEY, CDR2 SMNVEV (reference sequence). This clonotype was observed a few times. Its antigen is still unknown. Together with a sample-barcoded 5' primer, a J-beta primer mix was included in a second PCR lasting roughly 6 to 12 cycles. TCRdb re-called the 5' RACE reads through MiXCR, storing one row per CDR3 protein. This table holds roughly 1,500,000 distinct CDR3 sequences, about 32% found once. Broader study findings: The study found more naive CD4+ cells and higher diversity in long-lived than aged donors. Age showed a roughly linear inverse relationship with TCR beta diversity per million T cells.

The sequence came from a woman between 25 and 40 years old in good health. The material sequenced was blood. This chain links TRBV27 with TRBJ1-2; 7 bases are shared with TRBD1. The CDR3 DNA follows: TGTGCCAGCAGTACCGATTGGACAGGAACGTATGGCTACACCTTC. Protein: CASSTDWTGTYGYTF.